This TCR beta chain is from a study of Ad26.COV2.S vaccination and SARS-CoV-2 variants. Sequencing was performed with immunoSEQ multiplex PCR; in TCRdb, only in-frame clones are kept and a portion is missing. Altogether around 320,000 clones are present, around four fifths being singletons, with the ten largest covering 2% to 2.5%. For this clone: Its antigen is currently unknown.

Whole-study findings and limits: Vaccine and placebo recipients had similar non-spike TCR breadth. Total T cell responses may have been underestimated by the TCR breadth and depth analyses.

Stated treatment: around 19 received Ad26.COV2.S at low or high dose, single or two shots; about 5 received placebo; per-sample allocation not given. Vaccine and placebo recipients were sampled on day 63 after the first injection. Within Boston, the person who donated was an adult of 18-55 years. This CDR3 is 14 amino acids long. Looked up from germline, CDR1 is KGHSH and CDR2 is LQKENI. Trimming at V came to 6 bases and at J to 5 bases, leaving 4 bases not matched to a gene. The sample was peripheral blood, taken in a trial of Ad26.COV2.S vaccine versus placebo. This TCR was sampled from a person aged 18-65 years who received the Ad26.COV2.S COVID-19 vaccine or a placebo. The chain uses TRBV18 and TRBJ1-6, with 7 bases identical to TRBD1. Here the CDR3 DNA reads TGTGCCAGCTCCGCCACAGGGGATAATTCACCCCTCCACTTT. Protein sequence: CASSATGDNSPLHF.